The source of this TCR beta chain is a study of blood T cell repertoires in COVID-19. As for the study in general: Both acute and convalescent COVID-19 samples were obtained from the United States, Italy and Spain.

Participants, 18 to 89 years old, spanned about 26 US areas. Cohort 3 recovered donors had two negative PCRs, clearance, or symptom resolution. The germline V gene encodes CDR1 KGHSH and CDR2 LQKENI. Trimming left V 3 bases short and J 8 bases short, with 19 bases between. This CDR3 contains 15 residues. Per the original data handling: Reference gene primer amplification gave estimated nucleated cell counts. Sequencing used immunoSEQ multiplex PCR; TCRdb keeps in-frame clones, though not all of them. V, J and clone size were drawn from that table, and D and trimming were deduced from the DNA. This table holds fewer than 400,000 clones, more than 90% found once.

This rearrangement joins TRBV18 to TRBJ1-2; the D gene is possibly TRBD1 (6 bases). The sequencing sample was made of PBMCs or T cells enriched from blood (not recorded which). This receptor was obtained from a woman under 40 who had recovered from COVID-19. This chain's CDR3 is CASSPPGGGASGYTF. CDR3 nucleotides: TGTGCCAGCTCACCTCCCGGTGGGGGGGCCTCAGGCTACACCTTC.